The rows below give T cell receptor beta chains drawn from one sample of a study of cytomegalovirus exposure and HLA in healthy donors. This table comes from immunoSEQ multiplex PCR, and its TCRdb copy is limited to in-frame clones, with some not included. The sample gives around 150,000 clones, about 76% of which show up once; roughly 2.6% is in the top ten. Material: PBMCs. These receptors originate from a woman aged 35 to 49 in good health and CMV-seropositive. Both conserved end residues are part of each CDR3.

V gene: TRBV30; J gene: TRBJ2-7; CDR3 protein: CAWSPPGQGVLGEQYF
V gene: TRBV21-1; J gene: TRBJ1-5; CDR3 protein: CASSKGRQGYQPQHF
V gene: TRBV27; J gene: TRBJ2-3; CDR3 protein: CASSTRLAGSLDTQYF
V gene: TRBV29-1; J gene: TRBJ1-2; CDR3 protein: CSVVLTGRLYTF
V gene: TRBV29-1; J gene: TRBJ2-1; CDR3 protein: CSVKRERGETQFF
V gene: TRBV7-8; J gene: TRBJ1-2; CDR3 protein: CASTPSGRNYGYTF
V gene: TRBV7-9; J gene: TRBJ2-1; CDR3 protein: CASSLVRLAPNEQFF
V gene: TRBV6-5; J gene: TRBJ2-7; CDR3 protein: CATVGQDSYEQYF
V gene: TRBV7-2; J gene: TRBJ2-2; CDR3 protein: CASSFTNTGELFF
V gene: TRBV6-4; J gene: TRBJ1-5; CDR3 protein: CASSDKTPAYRGLNQPQHF
V gene: TRBV7-9; J gene: TRBJ1-5; CDR3 protein: CASSQDTYQPQHF
V gene: TRBV12-1; J gene: TRBJ1-2; CDR3 protein: CASSFGQGDRDGYTF
V gene: TRBV7-9; J gene: -; CDR3 protein: CASSSPDRASYEQYF
V gene: TRBV18; J gene: TRBJ1-1; CDR3 protein: CASSLTPGQGSNTEAFF
V gene: TRBV28; J gene: TRBJ2-7; CDR3 protein: CASNKGGSSYEQYF
V gene: TRBV2; J gene: TRBJ2-2; CDR3 protein: CASGARANTGELFF
V gene: TRBV6-5; J gene: TRBJ1-3; CDR3 protein: CASSPTGGKGNTIYF
V gene: TRBV7-9; J gene: TRBJ1-6; CDR3 protein: CASSLEGQANDSPLHF
V gene: TRBV18; J gene: TRBJ2-3; CDR3 protein: CASSPSGSFSTDTQYF
V gene: TRBV30; J gene: TRBJ2-5; CDR3 protein: CAGSGGLETQYF
V gene: TRBV7-9; J gene: TRBJ2-7; CDR3 protein: CASSLDRGPQYF
V gene: TRBV29-1; J gene: TRBJ2-7; CDR3 protein: CSVAGTDTYEQYF
V gene: TRBV25-1; J gene: TRBJ2-3; CDR3 protein: CASSEFAGQGKDTQYF
V gene: TRBV6-5; J gene: TRBJ2-5; CDR3 protein: CASRGPLRGGMNF
V gene: TRBV25-1; J gene: TRBJ1-4; CDR3 protein: CASSELSDSSTNEKLFF
V gene: TRBV19; J gene: TRBJ2-3; CDR3 protein: CASSPRGASSTDTQYF
V gene: TRBV7-9; J gene: TRBJ1-4; CDR3 protein: CASSRDRGDEKLFF
V gene: TRBV9; J gene: TRBJ2-7; CDR3 protein: CASSVGVSGRPYEQYF
V gene: TRBV4-1; J gene: TRBJ2-1; CDR3 protein: CASSEGGIAGGRAQFF
V gene: TRBV11-3; J gene: TRBJ2-5; CDR3 protein: CASSLDLGPPIVETQYF
V gene: TRBV6-5; J gene: TRBJ2-2; CDR3 protein: CASTRNTGELFF
V gene: TRBV4-3; J gene: TRBJ1-1; CDR3 protein: CASSLAGTNTEAFF
V gene: TRBV7-2; J gene: TRBJ1-5; CDR3 protein: CASSLSRGAGQPQHF
V gene: TRBV7-9; J gene: -; CDR3 protein: CASSSDWVGEQYF
V gene: TRBV5-1; J gene: TRBJ2-3; CDR3 protein: CASGRLAQIGDTQYF
V gene: TRBV4-2; J gene: TRBJ2-7; CDR3 protein: CASSQDRSHSVGEQYF
V gene: TRBV10-3; J gene: TRBJ2-2; CDR3 protein: CAINPQAGVSTGELFF
V gene: TRBV14; J gene: TRBJ1-1; CDR3 protein: CASSQGSDTEAFF
V gene: TRBV4-3; J gene: TRBJ2-3; CDR3 protein: CASSQEAPINGGLTDTQYF
V gene: TRBV7-2; J gene: TRBJ1-1; CDR3 protein: CASSLKHGGGLGAEAFF
V gene: TRBV2; J gene: TRBJ2-1; CDR3 protein: CASSNRIAGGNEQFF
V gene: TRBV2; J gene: TRBJ2-3; CDR3 protein: CASSDSGGYTDTQYF
V gene: TRBV7-9; J gene: TRBJ1-2; CDR3 protein: CASSRDRHGYTF
V gene: TRBV10-1; J gene: TRBJ1-4; CDR3 protein: CASKGQGSEKLFF
V gene: TRBV19; J gene: TRBJ2-7; CDR3 protein: CASSRGQGASYEQYF
V gene: TRBV6-6; J gene: TRBJ2-7; CDR3 protein: CASTQLGQGVSYEQYF
V gene: TRBV9; J gene: TRBJ2-3; CDR3 protein: CASALKGAGDTQYF
V gene: TRBV6-6; J gene: TRBJ1-2; CDR3 protein: CASNLEGVNYGYTF
V gene: TRBV18; J gene: TRBJ1-4; CDR3 protein: CASTETVNEKLFF
V gene: TRBV28; J gene: TRBJ1-2; CDR3 protein: CASSPPGLRAGGYTF
V gene: TRBV19; J gene: TRBJ2-1; CDR3 protein: CASSITPLAGEQFF
V gene: TRBV18; J gene: TRBJ2-3; CDR3 protein: CASSRAAGGSTDTQYF
V gene: TRBV7-9; J gene: TRBJ2-7; CDR3 protein: CASSFDRSFDEQYF
V gene: TRBV7-9; J gene: TRBJ1-4; CDR3 protein: CASSSGTVLEKLFF
V gene: TRBV6-5; J gene: TRBJ1-5; CDR3 protein: CASSYSGTGEQPQHF
V gene: TRBV9; J gene: TRBJ1-4; CDR3 protein: CASSRTATNEKLFF
V gene: TRBV30; J gene: TRBJ1-4; CDR3 protein: CAWSVQGQGREKLFF